Below, 8 T cell receptor beta chains from the same sample are listed, as sequenced in a study of spatial heterogeneity in lung cancer. As to time point: sample taken at primary tumor resection. The authors sequenced whole RNA from tumor, nontumor lung or frozen PBMC without sorting. TCRdb re-derived calls from the 5' RACE reads in MiXCR, one entry per CDR3 protein. The data contain about 52,000 distinct CDR3 sequences, over 5.5% of them singletons. This sample comprised PBMCs, obtained at surgery. These TCRs come from a female donor with early-stage non-small cell lung cancer.

The chain links TRBV6-5 to TRBJ2-3; D might be TRBD2 (5 bases). The CDR3 has 11 amino acids. Looked up from germline, CDR1 is MNHEY and CDR2 is SVGAGI. Trimming took off 10 bases at V and 3 bases at J, with 8 bases between the two ends. This CDR3 reads CATTRTDTQYF. The CDR3 nucleotides read TGTGCCACCACTAGGACAGATACGCAGTATTTT.

This clonotype was seen a handful of times. CDR3 coding DNA: TGTGCCAGCAGACTGACAGGGTCCAATGAGCAGTTCTTC. It is translated as CASRLTGSNEQFF. The rearrangement uses TRBV6-2 or TRBV6-3 and TRBJ2-1, with 7 bases aligning to TRBD1. V was clipped by 6 bases and J by 6 bases; unmatched bases: 5. Germline CDR1 is MNHEY and CDR2 is SVGEGT. The CDR3 is made up of 13 amino acids.

V usage is TRBV6-5 and J usage is TRBJ1-1, with D maybe TRBD1 (5 bases). V was cut by 7 bases and J by 1 base, with 13 bases left in between. Germline CDR1 and CDR2: MNHEY and SVGAGI. The CDR3 runs to 14 residues. CDR3 sequence: CASTRLGGNTEAFF. CDR3 nucleotide sequence: TGTGCCAGCACCAGACTTGGGGGGAACACTGAAGCTTTCTTT.

The chain recombines TRBV5-1 with TRBJ2-6; D not resolved. Germline CDR1 SGHRS, CDR2 YFSETQ. Trimming shortened V by 4 bases and J by 3 bases, and 5 bases separated the two germline ends. The CDR3 is 13 amino acids. The CDR3 DNA follows: TGCGCCAGCAGCCGCGGTGGGGCCAACGTCCTGACTTTC. Translation gives CASSRGGANVLTF. Full variable domain (outside the CDR3, taken from reference TRBV5-1 and TRBJ2-6): KAGVTQTPRYLIKTRGQQVTLSCSPISGHRSVSWYQQTPGQGLQFLFEYFSETQRNKGNFPGRFSGRQFSNSRSEMNVSTLELGDSALYLCASSRGGANVLTFGAGSRLTVL.

This clonotype has at least ten counts. The chain uses TRBV28 and TRBJ1-3; no definite D call. CDR1 MDHEN and CDR2 SYDVKM come from the germline V gene. The CDR3 length is 15 residues. V lost 8 bases to trimming and J lost 8 bases, with 22 bases between them. The CDR3: CASLLVGLEKDTIYF. CDR3 nucleotides: TGTGCCAGCCTACTTGTGGGCCTGGAAAAGGACACCATATATTTT. Looking up the rest from reference TRBV28 and TRBJ1-3 gives the full variable domain: DVKVTQSSRYLVKRTGEKVFLECVQDMDHENMFWYRQDPGLGLRLIYFSYDVKMKEKGDIPEGYSVSREKKERFSLILESASTNQTSMYLCASLLVGLEKDTIYFGEGSWLTVV.

This clonotype was detected ten times or more. The J gene is TRBJ2-2, the V gene TRBV10-3, with 7 bases lining up with TRBD1. Germline trimming cut 9 bases from V and 2 bases from J; bases unmatched to any gene: 6. The CDR3 length is 14 residues. Germline lookup yields CDR1 ENHRY and CDR2 SYGVKD. The CDR3 bases are TGTGCCATTAAGTGGGACAGTAACACCGGGGAGCTGTTTTTT. Translating it yields CAIKWDSNTGELFF.

This clonotype was detected many times. The CDR3 sequence is CASARGQGLDEQFF. The CDR3 DNA reads TGTGCTAGTGCCCGGGGACAGGGATTGGATGAGCAGTTCTTC. The chain employs TRBV12-5 and TRBJ2-1, with 9 positions matching TRBD1. Germline V CDR1 and CDR2: LGHNT, FRNRAP. This CDR3 is built from 14 residues. J gave up 8 bases and V 7 bases, and 9 bases lay outside the gene matches.

This clonotype was seen only a few times. J is TRBJ1-1 and V is TRBV9; D might be TRBD1 (5 bases). The CDR3 extends over 14 amino acids. V was shortened by 7 bases and J by 3 bases, with 16 bases between the two germline ends. In germline, CDR1 is SGDLS, CDR2 YYNGEE. For the CDR3, the DNA is TGTGCCAGCTCAGAAACTGGGGGGTACACTGAAGCTTTCTTT. This translates into CASSETGGYTEAFF. The whole variable domain, remainder taken from reference TRBV9 and TRBJ1-1, is DSGVTQTPKHLITATGQRVTLRCSPRSGDLSVYWYQQSLDQGLQFLIQYYNGEERAKGNILERFSAQQFPDLHSELNLSSLELGDSALYFCASSETGGYTEAFFGQGTRLTVV.